This T cell receptor beta chain was observed in a study of T cells in Graves' hyperthyroidism and ophthalmopathy. Overall study findings and caveats: Blood also contained most expanded thyroid clonotypes above 0.001.

Researchers amplified the TCR beta CDR3 regions from RNA transcripts. The HTBI primer set drove a first-round RT-PCR of the TCR CDR3. TCRdb recomputed calls from the multiplex PCR reads with MiXCR, one row per CDR3 protein. The repertoire holds about 590,000 distinct CDR3 sequences, with 15% to 17% as singletons. Many counts were recorded for this clonotype. Its target is unknown. The TCR originated in a woman younger than 45 with Graves' hyperthyroidism. The sequenced material came from blood.

CDR3 sequence reads: CASSGQQDQPQHF. The CDR3 region has the DNA TGTGCCAGCAGCGGGCAGCAGGATCAGCCCCAGCATTTT. The chain carries TRBV7-2 and TRBJ1-5; D remains ambiguous. Germline CDR1 is SGHTA and CDR2 is FQGNSA. The CDR3 runs 13 residues. Trimming took 5 bases from V and 5 from J, leaving 10 bases between them.